This TCR beta chain was retrieved from a study of siplizumab effects on memory and regulatory T cells. Profiling relied on immunoSEQ multiplex PCR, and the TCRdb table lists in-frame clones only, not all of them. The sample yields around 72,000 clones, roughly nine tenths seen once. Whole-study findings and limits: Mappable alloreactive CD4+ clones came from Treg cells roughly 65% of the time on average with siplizumab, against under 30% in controls. Naive or memory phenotype was unassignable for roughly 80-97% of proliferating CD4+ or CD8+ clones. Suppressive activity of Tregs proliferating in siplizumab cultures remained unconfirmed.

With regard to this clone: What it binds is unknown.

Trimming took off 7 bases at V and 2 bases at J, with 9 bases between the two ends. CDR1 and CDR2 from the germline V gene are WSHSY and SAAADI. The CDR3 spans 12 residues. Sequencing was carried out using CD8+ T cells sorted from blood. The rearrangement uses TRBV10-2 and TRBJ2-7; TRBD2 is a possible D gene (6 bases). The receptor comes from a human donor in good health. The CDR3 loop reads CASTTGAYEQYF. The CDR3 DNA reads TGCGCCAGCACGACGGGGGCCTACGAGCAGTACTTC.